Given below is one T cell receptor beta chain in context. What it binds is unknown. This table comes from immunoSEQ multiplex PCR, and its TCRdb copy is limited to in-frame clones, with some not included. The sample lists fewer than 300,000 clones, approximately 90% occurring once. The data were taken from a study of cytomegalovirus exposure and HLA in healthy donors. General study points: A list of about 160 TCR beta chains associated with cytomegalovirus was given. It was reported that the classifier diagnosed cytomegalovirus status with high specificity and sensitivity in both the original and validation cohorts.

This sequence originates from a woman between 18 and 30 years old in good health and CMV-seronegative. The sample was PBMCs.

The CDR3 DNA sequence: TGTGCCAGCAGTACAAACCCCTATGGCTACACCTTC. It translates to CASSTNPYGYTF. This chain uses TRBV6-5 with TRBJ1-2; D is unresolved. The ends were cut back, 5 bases at V and 4 bases at J, with 8 bases in the middle. Germline V CDR1 and CDR2: MNHEY, SVGAGI. The CDR3 has 12 residues.